Given below is one T cell receptor beta chain in context. Its target is unknown. The record originates from a study of cytomegalovirus exposure and HLA in healthy donors. From germline, CDR1 is SGHVS and CDR2 FNYEAQ. CDR3 length: 16 residues. Trimming cost V 0 bases and J 0 bases, with 9 bases left between them. Amplification used 60 Vbeta primers and 13 Jbeta primers. TCRdb keeps only in-frame clones here, not all; method: immunoSEQ multiplex PCR. Among some 62,000 clones listed, approximately 87% were seen once. The study, taken as a whole, reports: Exclusion applied to some V segments, including TRBV6-2 and TRBV6-3, as they were indistinguishable. Per published accounts, TCR beta sequences correctly predicted the HLA-A and HLA-B alleles of most subjects.

The chain is built from TRBV7-6 and TRBJ2-1; the D is unclear. The receptor comes from a man younger than 35 in good health and CMV-seronegative. Input material: PBMCs. The CDR3: CASSLAVRSSYNEQFF. For the CDR3, the DNA is TGTGCCAGCAGCTTAGCGGTCCGGTCCTCCTACAATGAGCAGTTCTTC.